This TCR beta chain emerged from a study of CD4 and CD8 cells across lung adenocarcinoma regions. Samples came from patients with localized non-small cell lung adenocarcinoma. TCRdb re-derived calls from the PCR reads in MiXCR, one entry per CDR3 protein. This table has approximately 17,000 distinct CDR3 sequences, roughly 46% appearing once. CDR3 length equals 14 residues. Germline CDR1 MNHNS, CDR2 SASEGT. This chain joins TRBV6-1 and TRBJ2-5, with a possible D match to TRBD2 (6 bases). The J call may be incorrect, as the DNA end agrees better with TRBJ2-7. What was sequenced was CD4+ T cells from the margin of a lung tumor. The receptor was isolated from a male donor with lung adenocarcinoma. The CD4 and CD8 labels of this study may be unreliable. The CDR3 DNA is TGTGCCACCCACCCGGCGGGACCCCTCTACGAGCAGTACTTC. As protein: CATHPAGPLYEQYF.